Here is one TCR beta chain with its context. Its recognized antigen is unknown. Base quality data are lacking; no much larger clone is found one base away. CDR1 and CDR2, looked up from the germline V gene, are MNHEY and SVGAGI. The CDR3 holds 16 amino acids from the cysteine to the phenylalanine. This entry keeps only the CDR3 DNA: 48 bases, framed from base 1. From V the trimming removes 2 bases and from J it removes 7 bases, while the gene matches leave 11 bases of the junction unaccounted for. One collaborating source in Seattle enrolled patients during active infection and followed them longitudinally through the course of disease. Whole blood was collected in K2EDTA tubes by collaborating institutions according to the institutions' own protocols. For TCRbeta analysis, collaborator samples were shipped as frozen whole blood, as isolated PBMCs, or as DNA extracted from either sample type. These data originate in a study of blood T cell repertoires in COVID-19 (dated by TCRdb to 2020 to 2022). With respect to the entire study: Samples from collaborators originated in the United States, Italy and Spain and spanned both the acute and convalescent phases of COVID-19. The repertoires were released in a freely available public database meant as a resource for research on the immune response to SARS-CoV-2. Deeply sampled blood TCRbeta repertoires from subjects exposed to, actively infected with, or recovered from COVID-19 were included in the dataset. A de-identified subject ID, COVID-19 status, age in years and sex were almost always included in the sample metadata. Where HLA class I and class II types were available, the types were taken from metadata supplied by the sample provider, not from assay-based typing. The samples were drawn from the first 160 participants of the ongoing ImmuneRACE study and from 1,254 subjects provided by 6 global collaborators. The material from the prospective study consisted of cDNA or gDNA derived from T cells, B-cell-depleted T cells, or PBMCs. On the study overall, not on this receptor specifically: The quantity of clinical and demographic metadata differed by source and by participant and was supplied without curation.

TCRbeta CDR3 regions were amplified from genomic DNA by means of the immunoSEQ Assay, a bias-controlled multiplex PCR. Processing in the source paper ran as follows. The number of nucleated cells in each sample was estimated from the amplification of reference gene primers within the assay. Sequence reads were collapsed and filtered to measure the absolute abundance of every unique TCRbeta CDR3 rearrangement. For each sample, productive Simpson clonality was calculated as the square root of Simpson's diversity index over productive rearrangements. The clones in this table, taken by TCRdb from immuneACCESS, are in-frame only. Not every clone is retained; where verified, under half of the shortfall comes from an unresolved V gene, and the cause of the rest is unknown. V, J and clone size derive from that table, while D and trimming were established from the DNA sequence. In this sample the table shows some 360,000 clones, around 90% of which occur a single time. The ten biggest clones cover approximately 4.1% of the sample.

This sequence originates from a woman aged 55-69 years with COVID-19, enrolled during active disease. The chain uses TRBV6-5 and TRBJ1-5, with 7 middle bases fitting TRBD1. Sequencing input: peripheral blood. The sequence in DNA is TGTGCCAGCAGTTACCCGACAGGGAGCGTAGGGCAGCCCCAGCATTTT. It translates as CASSYPTGSVGQPQHF.